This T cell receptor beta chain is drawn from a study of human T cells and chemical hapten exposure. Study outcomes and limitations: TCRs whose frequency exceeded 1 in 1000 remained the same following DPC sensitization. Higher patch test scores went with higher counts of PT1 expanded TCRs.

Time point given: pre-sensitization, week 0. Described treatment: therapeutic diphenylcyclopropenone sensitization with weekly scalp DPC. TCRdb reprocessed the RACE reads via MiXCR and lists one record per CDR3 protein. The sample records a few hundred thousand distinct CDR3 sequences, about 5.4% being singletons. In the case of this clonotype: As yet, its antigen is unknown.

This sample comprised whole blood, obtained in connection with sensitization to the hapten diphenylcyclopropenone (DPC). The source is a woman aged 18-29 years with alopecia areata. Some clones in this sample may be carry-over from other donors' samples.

CDR3 residues: CASNIRGGKNIQYF. In nucleotides, the CDR3 is TGTGCCAGCAATATCAGGGGCGGGAAAAACATTCAGTACTTC. J is TRBJ2-4 and V is TRBV27, with D maybe TRBD1 (6 bases). The V and J ends lost 7 bases and 4 bases respectively, with 14 bases between them. Germline lookup yields CDR1 MNHEY and CDR2 SMNVEV (reference sequence). CDR3 length equals 14 residues.